Below are 10 T cell receptor beta chains sequenced from a single sample in a study of blood T cell repertoires in COVID-19. Produced via immunoSEQ multiplex PCR; TCRdb's table is partial and in-frame only. The profile shows roughly 16,000 clones, 85% to 95% of them singletons. Input material: peripheral blood. The receptors were sampled from a human donor in a cohort sampled during active COVID-19.

As DNA, the CDR3 is TGCGCCAGCAGCCACCAGGCGGCGGGACGTACCGGGGAGCTGTTTTTT. Translated: CASSHQAAGRTGELFF. The chain combines TRBV4-1 with TRBJ2-2; D is perhaps TRBD2 (6 bases). The V end was cut by 3 bases, the J end by 5 bases, with 16 bases between. CDR1 is MGHRA, CDR2 YSYEKL, per germline. This CDR3 comprises 16 residues.

This chain joins TRBV27 and TRBJ2-1; 9 nucleotides match TRBD2. The J segment lost 9 bases and the V segment lost 3 bases, leaving 12 bases of the junction unmatched. CDR1 MNHEY and CDR2 SMNVEV come from the germline V gene (reference sequence). There are 16 residues in the CDR3. In DNA form, the CDR3 reads TGTGCCAGCAGTTTTTCCCCGGGGCGGGGGGGGCCTGAGCAGTTCTTC. Protein sequence: CASSFSPGRGGPEQFF.

The V call is TRBV6-4, the J call TRBJ1-1, with D unresolved. Deletions cut 5 bases from V and 6 bases from J, with 13 bases between. CDR1 is MRHNA, CDR2 SNTAGT, per germline. The CDR3 length is 13 residues. The CDR3 sequence: CASSFALGAEAFF. CDR3 nucleotide sequence: TGTGCCAGCAGTTTCGCCTTGGGCGCTGAAGCTTTCTTT.

This sequence joins TRBV4-2 and TRBJ1-3, with 7 bases lining up with TRBD1. Germline lookup yields CDR1 LGHNA and CDR2 YNFKEQ. This CDR3 spans 16 amino acids. The ends lost 3 bases at V and 2 bases at J; junction bases unmatched: 7. The CDR3 protein is CASSHTDRVPGNTIYF. The CDR3 nucleotides are TGTGCCAGCAGCCATACTGACAGGGTTCCTGGAAACACCATATATTTT.

CDR3 DNA sequence: TGTGCCACCGCGGGGGGGACAGATACGCAGTATTTT. It translates to CATAGGTDTQYF. V is TRBV28 and J is TRBJ2-3; 9 nucleotides line up with TRBD2. Looked up from germline, CDR1 is MDHEN and CDR2 is SYDVKM. The CDR3 contains 12 residues. J gave up 3 bases and V 10 bases, and 2 bases lay outside the gene matches.

This clone was detected only once. The V and J genes are TRBV28 and TRBJ1-3, with D tentatively TRBD1 (5 bases). Germline CDR1 reads MDHEN; CDR2 reads SYDVKM. This CDR3 region has 14 residues. Deletions cut 10 bases from V and 4 bases from J, with 17 bases between. Here the CDR3 reads CANRRAGLGNTIYF. The CDR3 DNA reads TGTGCCAACCGACGCGCAGGGTTAGGAAACACCATATATTTT.

The genes are TRBV9 and TRBJ1-1; TRBD1 matches at 9 bases. From germline, CDR1 is SGDLS and CDR2 YYNGEE. The V and J ends lost 4 bases and 0 bases, in that order; junction bases with no gene match: 4. CDR3 size: 15 residues. CDR3 nucleotides: TGTGCCAGCAGCTCTGACAGGGGGTTGAACACTGAAGCTTTCTTT. It specifies CASSSDRGLNTEAFF.

This clone was seen a single time. The V and J genes are TRBV2 and TRBJ1-1; D might be TRBD1 (6 bases). The CDR3 runs 12 residues. V lost 8 bases, J lost 11 bases, and 18 bases lay in between. Germline lookup yields CDR1 SNHLY and CDR2 FYNNEI. CDR3 DNA sequence: TGTGCCAGCGAAACAGGGCGGACTGGGGCTTTCTTT. It yields the protein CASETGRTGAFF.

The chain has TRBV7-9 and TRBJ2-7; 10 bases line up with TRBD2. Germline V gives CDR1 SEHNR, CDR2 FQNEAQ (reference sequence). V lost 4 bases, J lost 3 bases, and 3 bases stayed unmatched. The length of the CDR3 is 14 residues. CDR3 loop: CASSSGLADYEQYF. The CDR3 DNA sequence: TGTGCCAGCAGCTCTGGACTAGCGGACTACGAGCAGTACTTC.

The chain is built from TRBV5-5 and TRBJ2-1; D is ambiguous. Per the germline V gene, CDR1 is SGHKS and CDR2 is YYEKEE (reference sequence). This CDR3 comprises 12 residues. V was pared by 1 base and J by 8 bases, with 7 bases between. The DNA for the CDR3 is TGTGCCAGCAGCTTGATATTTGATGAGCAGTTCTTC. Its translation is CASSLIFDEQFF.